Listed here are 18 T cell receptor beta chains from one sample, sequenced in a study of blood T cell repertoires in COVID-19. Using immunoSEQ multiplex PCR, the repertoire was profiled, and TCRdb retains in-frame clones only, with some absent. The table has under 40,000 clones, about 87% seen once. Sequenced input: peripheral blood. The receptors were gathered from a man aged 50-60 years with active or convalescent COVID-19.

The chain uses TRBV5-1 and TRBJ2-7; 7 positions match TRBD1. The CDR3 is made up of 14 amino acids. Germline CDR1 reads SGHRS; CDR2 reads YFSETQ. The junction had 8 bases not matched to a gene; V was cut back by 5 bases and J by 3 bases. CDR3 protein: CASRRTGTDYEQYF. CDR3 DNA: TGCGCCAGCAGAAGAACCGGGACAGACTACGAGCAGTACTTC.

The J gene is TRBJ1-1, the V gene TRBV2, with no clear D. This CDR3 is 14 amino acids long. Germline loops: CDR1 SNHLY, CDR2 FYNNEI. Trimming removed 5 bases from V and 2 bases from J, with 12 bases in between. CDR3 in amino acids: CASSLSELNTEAFF. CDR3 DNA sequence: TGTGCCAGCAGTCTTTCGGAGCTTAACACTGAAGCTTTCTTT. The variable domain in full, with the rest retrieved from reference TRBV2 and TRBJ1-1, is EPEVTQTPSHQVTQMGQEVILRCVPISNHLYFYWYRQILGQKVEFLVSFYNNEISEKSEIFDDQFSVERPDGSNFTLKIRSTKLEDSAMYFCASSLSELNTEAFFGQGTRLTVV.

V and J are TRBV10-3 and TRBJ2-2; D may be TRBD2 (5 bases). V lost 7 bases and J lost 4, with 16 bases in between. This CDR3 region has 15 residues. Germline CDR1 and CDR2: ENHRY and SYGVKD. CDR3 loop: CAITSHGVGTGELFF. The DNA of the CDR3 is TGTGCCATCACATCACACGGGGTAGGCACCGGGGAGCTGTTTTTT.

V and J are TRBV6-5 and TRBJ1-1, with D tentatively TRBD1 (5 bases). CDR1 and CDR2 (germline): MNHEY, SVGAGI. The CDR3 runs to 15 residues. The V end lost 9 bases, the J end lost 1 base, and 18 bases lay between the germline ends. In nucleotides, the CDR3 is TGTGCCAGTCGAGAGCTGGGGCAGACGAACACTGAAGCTTTCTTT. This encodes CASRELGQTNTEAFF.

The CDR3 DNA reads as TGTGCCAGCAGGGGACAGGGAGCTCAGCCCCAGCATTTT. Translation: CASRGQGAQPQHF. The rearrangement uses TRBV6-6 and TRBJ1-5; 9 bases fit TRBD1. The germline V gene has CDR1 MNHNY and CDR2 SVGAGI (reference sequence). This CDR3 comprises 13 residues. With 6 bases clipped from V and 6 bases from J, the junction kept 3 bases outside the gene matches.

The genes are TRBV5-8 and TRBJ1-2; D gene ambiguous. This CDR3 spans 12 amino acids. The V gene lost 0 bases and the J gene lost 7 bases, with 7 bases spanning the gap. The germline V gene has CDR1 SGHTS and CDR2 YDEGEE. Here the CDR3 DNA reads TGTGCCAGCAGCTTGGGGCTCCGTGGCTACACCTTC. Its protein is CASSLGLRGYTF.

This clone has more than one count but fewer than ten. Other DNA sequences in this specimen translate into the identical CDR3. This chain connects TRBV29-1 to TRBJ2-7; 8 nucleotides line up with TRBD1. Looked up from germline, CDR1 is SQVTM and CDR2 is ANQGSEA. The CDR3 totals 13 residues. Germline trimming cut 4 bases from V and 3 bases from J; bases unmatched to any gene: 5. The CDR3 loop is CSVAEDRGYEQYF. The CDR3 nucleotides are TGCAGCGTTGCGGAAGACAGGGGCTACGAGCAGTACTTC.

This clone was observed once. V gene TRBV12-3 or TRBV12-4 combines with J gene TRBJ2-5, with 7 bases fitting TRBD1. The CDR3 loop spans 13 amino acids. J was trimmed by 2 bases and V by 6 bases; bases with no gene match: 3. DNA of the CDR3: TGTGCCAGCAGCAACAGGGGTCAAGAGACCCAGTACTTC. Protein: CASSNRGQETQYF.

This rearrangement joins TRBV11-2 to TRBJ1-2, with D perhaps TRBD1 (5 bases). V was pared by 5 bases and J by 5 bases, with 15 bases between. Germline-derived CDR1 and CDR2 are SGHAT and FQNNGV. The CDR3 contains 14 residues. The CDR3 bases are TGTGCCAGCAGCCTCGGCAGGGTGCGGTATGGCTACACCTTC. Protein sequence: CASSLGRVRYGYTF.

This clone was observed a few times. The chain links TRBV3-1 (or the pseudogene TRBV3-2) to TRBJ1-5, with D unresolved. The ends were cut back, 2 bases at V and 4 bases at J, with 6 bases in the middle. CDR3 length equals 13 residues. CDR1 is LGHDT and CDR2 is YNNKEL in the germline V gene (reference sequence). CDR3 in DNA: TGTGCCAGCAGCCAACTCAGGAATCAGCCCCAGCATTTT. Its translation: CASSQLRNQPQHF.

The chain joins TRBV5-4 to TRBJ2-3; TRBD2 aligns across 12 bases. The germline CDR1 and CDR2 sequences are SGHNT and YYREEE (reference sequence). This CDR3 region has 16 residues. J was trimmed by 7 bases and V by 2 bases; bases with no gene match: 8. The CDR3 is CASSLRASGGVNTQYF. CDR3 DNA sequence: TGTGCCAGCAGCTTAAGGGCTAGCGGGGGGGTAAATACGCAGTATTTT.

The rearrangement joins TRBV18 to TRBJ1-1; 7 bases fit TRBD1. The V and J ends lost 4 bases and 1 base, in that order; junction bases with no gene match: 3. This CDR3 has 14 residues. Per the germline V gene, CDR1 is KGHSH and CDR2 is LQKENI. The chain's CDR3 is CASSRQGSNTEAFF. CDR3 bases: TGTGCCAGCTCACGACAGGGTTCGAACACTGAAGCTTTCTTT.

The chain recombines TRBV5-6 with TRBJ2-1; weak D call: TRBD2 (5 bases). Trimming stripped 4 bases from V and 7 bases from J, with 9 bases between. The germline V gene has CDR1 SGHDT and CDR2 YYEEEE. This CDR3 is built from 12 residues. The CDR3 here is CASSNRRNEQFF. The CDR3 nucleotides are TGTGCCAGCAGCAATAGGAGGAATGAGCAGTTCTTC.

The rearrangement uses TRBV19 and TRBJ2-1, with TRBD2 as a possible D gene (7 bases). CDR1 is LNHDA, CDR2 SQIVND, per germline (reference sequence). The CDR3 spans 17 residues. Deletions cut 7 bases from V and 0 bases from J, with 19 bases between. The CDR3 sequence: CASTPGRGPSSYNEQFF. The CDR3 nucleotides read TGTGCCAGTACCCCAGGGCGGGGGCCGAGCTCCTACAATGAGCAGTTCTTC.

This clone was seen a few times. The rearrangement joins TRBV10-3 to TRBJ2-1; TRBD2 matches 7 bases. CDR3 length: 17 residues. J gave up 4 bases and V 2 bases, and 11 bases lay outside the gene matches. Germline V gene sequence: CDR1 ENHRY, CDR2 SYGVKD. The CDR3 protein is CAISEDRGRALYNEQFF. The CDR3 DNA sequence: TGTGCCATCAGTGAGGACCGGGGGAGGGCCTTATACAATGAGCAGTTCTTC.

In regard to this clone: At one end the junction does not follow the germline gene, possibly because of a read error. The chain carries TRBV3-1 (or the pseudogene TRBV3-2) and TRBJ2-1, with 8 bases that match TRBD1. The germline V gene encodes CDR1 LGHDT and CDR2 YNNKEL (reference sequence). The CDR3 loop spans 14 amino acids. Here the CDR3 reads CASSPPLGQGERFF. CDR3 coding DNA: TGTGCCAGCAGCCCCCCCCTAGGACAGGGAGAGCGGTTCTTC.

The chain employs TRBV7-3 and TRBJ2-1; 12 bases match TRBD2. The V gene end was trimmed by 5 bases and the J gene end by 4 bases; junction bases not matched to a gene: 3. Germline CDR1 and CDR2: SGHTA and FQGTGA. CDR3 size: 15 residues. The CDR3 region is CASSGTSGGYNEQFF. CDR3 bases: TGTGCCAGCAGCGGCACTAGCGGGGGGTACAATGAGCAGTTCTTC.

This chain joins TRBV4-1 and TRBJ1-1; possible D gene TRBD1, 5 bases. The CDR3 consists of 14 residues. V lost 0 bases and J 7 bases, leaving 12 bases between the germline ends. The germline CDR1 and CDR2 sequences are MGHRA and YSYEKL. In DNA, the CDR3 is TGCGCCAGCAGCCAAGAGGGACTTGGGGGTGAAGCTTTCTTT. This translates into CASSQEGLGGEAFF.